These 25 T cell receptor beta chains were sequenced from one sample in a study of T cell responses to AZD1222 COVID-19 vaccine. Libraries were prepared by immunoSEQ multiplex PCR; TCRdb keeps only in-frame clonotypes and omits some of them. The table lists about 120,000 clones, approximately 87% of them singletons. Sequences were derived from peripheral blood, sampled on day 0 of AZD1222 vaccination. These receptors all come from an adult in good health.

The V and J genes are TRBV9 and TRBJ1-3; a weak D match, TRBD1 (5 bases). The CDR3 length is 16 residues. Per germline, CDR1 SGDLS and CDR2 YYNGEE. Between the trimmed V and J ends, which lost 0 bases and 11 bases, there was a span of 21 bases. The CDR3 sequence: CASSVEVGPEWGAIYF. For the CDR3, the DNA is TGTGCCAGCAGCGTAGAGGTGGGGCCGGAGTGGGGCGCCATATATTTT.

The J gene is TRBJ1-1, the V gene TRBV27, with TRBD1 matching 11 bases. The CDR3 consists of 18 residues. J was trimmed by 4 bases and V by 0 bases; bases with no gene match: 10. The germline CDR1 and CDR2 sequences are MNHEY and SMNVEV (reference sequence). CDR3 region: CASSLSRTGGNRITEAFF. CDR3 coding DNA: TGTGCCAGCAGTTTATCGCGGACAGGGGGCAATAGGATCACTGAAGCTTTCTTT.

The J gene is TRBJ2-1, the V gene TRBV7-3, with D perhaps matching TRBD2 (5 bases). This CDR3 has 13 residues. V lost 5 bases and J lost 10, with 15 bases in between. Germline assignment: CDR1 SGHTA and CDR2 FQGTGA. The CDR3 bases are TGTGCCAGCAGCCCAAAACTAGTTGGGGAGCAGTTCTTC. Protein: CASSPKLVGEQFF.

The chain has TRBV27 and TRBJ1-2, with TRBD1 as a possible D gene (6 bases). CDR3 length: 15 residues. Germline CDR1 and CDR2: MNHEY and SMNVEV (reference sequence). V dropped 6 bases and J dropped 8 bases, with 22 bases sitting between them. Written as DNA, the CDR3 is TGTGCCAGCAGACCCCTTGCAGGGGATAAAGTAGGCTACACCTTC. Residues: CASRPLAGDKVGYTF.

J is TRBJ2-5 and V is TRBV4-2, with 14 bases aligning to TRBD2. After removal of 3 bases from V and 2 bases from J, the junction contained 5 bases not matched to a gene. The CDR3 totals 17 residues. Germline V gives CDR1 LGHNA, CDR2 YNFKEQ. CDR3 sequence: CASSQPGTSGRQETQYF. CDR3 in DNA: TGTGCCAGCAGCCAGCCCGGGACTAGCGGGAGACAAGAGACCCAGTACTTC.

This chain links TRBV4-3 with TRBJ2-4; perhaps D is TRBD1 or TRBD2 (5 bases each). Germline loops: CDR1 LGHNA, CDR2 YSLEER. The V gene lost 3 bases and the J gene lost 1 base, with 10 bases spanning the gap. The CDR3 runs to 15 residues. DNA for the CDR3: TGCGCCAGCAGCCATGGTGAGGGGGCCAAAAACATTCAGTACTTC. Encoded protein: CASSHGEGAKNIQYF.

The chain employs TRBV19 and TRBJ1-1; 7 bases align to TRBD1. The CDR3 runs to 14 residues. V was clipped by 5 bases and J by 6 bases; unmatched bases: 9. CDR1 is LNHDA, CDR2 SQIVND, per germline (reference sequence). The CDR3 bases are TGTGCCAGTAGTTTAACAGGGGTAGGCGCTGAAGCTTTCTTT. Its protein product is CASSLTGVGAEAFF.

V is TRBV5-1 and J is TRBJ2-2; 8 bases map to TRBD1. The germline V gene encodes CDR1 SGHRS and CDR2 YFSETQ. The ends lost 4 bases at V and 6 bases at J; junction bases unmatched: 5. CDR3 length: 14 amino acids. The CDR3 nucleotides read TGCGCCAGCAGCAATCAACAGGGGGCCGGGGAGCTGTTTTTT. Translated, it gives CASSNQQGAGELFF.

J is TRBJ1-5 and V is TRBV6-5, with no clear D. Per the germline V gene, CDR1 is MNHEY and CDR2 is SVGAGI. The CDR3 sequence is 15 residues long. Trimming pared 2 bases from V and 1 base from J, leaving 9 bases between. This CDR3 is CASSYRRPSNQPQHF. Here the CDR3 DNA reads TGTGCCAGCAGTTACCGCAGGCCAAGCAATCAGCCCCAGCATTTT.

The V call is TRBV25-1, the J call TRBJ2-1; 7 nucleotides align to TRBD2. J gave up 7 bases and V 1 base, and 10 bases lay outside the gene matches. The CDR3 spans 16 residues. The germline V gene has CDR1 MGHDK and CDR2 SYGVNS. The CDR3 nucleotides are TGTGCCAGCAGTGAATCCGGGGGAGGGCGAGGGAATGAGCAGTTCTTC. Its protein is CASSESGGGRGNEQFF.

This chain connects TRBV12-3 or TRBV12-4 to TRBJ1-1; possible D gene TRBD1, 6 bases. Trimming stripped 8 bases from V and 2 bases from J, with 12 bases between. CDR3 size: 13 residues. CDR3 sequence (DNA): TGTGCCAGCCTACTAGGGGGTAACACTGAAGCTTTCTTT. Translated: CASLLGGNTEAFF.

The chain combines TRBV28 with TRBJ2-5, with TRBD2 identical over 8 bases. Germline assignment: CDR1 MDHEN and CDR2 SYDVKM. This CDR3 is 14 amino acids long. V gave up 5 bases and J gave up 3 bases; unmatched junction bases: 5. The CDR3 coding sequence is TGTGCCAGCAGTCCCCCGGGGGGGAAAGAGACCCAGTACTTC. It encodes CASSPPGGKETQYF.

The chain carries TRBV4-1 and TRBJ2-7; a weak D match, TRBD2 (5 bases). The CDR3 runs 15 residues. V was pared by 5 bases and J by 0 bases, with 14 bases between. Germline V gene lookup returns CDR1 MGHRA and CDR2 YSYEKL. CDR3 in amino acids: CASSRTVTSSYEQYF. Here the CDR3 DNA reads TGCGCCAGCAGCAGAACAGTCACTAGCTCCTACGAGCAGTACTTC.

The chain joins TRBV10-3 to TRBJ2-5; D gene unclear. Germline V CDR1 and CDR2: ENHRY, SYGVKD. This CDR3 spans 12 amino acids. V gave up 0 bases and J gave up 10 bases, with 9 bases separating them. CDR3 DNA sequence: TGTGCCATCAGTGAGTCGGGCGTCGTCCAGTACTTC. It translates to CAISESGVVQYF.

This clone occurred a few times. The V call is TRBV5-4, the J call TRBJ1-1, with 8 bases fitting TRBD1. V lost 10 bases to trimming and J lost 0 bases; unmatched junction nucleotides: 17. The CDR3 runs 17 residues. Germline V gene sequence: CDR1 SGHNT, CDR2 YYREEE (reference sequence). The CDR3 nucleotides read TGTGCCTGTCCAAAGCGACAGGGGACCGAAATGAACACTGAAGCTTTCTTT. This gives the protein CACPKRQGTEMNTEAFF.

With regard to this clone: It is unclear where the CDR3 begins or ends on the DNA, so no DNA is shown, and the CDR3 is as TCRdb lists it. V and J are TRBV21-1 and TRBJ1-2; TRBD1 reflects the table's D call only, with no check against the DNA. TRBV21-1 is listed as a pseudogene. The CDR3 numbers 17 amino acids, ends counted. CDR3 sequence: CASSKGIRGFYLCGYTF.

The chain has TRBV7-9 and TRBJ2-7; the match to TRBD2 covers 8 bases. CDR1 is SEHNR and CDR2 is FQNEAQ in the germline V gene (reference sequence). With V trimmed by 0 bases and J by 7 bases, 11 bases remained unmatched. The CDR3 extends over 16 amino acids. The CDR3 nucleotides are TGTGCCAGCAGCTTAGCAGCGGGAGTTACCGAAGGAGAGCAGTACTTC. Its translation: CASSLAAGVTEGEQYF.

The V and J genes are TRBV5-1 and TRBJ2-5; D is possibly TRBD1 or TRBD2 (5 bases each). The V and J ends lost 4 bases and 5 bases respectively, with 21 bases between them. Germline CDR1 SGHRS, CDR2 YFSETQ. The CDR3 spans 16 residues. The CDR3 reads CASSPLGGRGYETQYF. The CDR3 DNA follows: TGCGCCAGCAGCCCTCTTGGGGGAAGAGGGTACGAGACCCAGTACTTC.

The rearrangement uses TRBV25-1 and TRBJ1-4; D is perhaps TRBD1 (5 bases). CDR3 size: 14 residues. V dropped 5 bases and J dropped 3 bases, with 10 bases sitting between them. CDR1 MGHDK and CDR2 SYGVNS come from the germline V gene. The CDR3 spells CASSFRDPNEKLFF. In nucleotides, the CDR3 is TGTGCCAGCAGTTTCCGGGACCCTAATGAAAAACTGTTTTTT.

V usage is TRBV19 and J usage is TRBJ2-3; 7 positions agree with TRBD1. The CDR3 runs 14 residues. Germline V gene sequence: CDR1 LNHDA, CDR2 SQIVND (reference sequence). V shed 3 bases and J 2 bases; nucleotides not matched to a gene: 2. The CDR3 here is CASSIGTATDTQYF. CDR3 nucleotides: TGTGCCAGTAGTATCGGGACAGCCACAGATACGCAGTATTTT. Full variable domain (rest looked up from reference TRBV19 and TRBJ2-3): DGGITQSPKYLFRKEGQNVTLSCEQNLNHDAMYWYRQDPGQGLRLIYYSQIVNDFQKGDIAEGYSVSREKKESFPLTVTSAQKNPTAFYLCASSIGTATDTQYFGPGTRLTVL.

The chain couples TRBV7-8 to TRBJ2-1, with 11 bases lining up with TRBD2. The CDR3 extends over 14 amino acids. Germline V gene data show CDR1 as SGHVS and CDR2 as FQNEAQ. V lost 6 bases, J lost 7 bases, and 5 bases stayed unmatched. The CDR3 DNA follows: TGTGCCAGCAGTAGCGGGAGGGCCGAGAATGAGCAGTTCTTC. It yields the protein CASSSGRAENEQFF.

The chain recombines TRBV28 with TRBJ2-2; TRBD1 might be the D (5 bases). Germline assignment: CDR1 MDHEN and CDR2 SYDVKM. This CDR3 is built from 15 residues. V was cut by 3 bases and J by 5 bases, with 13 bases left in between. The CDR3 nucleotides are TGTGCCAGCAGTTTTGCCAGGGTAGGGACCGGGGAGCTGTTTTTT. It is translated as CASSFARVGTGELFF.

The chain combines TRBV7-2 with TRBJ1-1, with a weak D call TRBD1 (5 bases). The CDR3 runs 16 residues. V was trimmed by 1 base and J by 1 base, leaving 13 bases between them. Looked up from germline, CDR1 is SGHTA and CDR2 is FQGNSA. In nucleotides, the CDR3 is TGTGCCAGCAGCTTAGTCCCCCACGGGGCGAACACTGAAGCTTTCTTT. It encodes CASSLVPHGANTEAFF.

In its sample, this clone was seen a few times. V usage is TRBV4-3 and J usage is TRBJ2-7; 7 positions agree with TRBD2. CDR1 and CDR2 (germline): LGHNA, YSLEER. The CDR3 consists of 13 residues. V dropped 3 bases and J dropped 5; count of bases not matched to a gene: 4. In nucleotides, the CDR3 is TGCGCCAGCAGCCAGATGGGAGGGGACGAGCAGTACTTC. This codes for CASSQMGGDEQYF.

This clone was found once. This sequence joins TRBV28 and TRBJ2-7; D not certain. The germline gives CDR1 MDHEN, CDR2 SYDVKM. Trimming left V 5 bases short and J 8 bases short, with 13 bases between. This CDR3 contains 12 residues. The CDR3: CASSIWTRQQYF. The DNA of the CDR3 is TGTGCCAGCAGTATTTGGACGAGGCAGCAGTACTTC.